This TCR beta chain is drawn from a study of vaccination and CD4 T cells after COVID-19. Sequence data for DNA of cultured CD4+ T cells were generated by the Oncomine TCR Beta short-read assay. TCRdb reprocessed the PCR reads via MiXCR and lists one record per CDR3 protein. The sample contains just over 15,000 distinct CDR3 sequences, about half of which appear only once. Regarding treatment: roughly ten-day PBMC culture with coronavirus spike peptide pools or control peptides (ViraFEST assay). TCRs were sequenced by ViraFEST after antigen-specific T cells had been expanded with peptide pools. Concerning this clonotype itself: The target antigen is unknown.

From germline, CDR1 is LGHNA and CDR2 YNFKEQ. This CDR3 is 18 amino acids long. The V gene lost 6 bases and the J gene lost 4 bases, with 24 bases spanning the gap. V is TRBV4-2 and J is TRBJ2-2; the D call may be TRBD1 or TRBD2 (6 bases each). The receptor comes from a human donor who had recovered from COVID-19. This specimen was CD4+ T cells from blood, cultured in vitro, taken before SARS-CoV-2 vaccination. CDR3 nucleotide sequence: TGTGCCAGCAGAAGTTATGGGGGGCTAAGTGGGGGCACCGGGGAGCTGTTTTTT. Protein product: CASRSYGGLSGGTGELFF.